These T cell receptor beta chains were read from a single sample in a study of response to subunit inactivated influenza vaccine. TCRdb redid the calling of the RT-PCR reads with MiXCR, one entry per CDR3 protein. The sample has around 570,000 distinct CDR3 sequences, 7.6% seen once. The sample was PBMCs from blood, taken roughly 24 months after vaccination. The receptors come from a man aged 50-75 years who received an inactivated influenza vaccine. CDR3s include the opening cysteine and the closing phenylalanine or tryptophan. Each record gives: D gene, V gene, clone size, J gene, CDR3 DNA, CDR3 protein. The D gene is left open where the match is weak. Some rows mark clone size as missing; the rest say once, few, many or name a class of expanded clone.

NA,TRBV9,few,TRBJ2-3,TGTGCCAGCAGCTCGCCTAGCCCAACAGATACGCAGTATTTT,CASSSPSPTDTQYF
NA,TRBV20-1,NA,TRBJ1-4,TGCAGTGCTAGTCGGACTAATGAAAAACTGTTTTTT,CSASRTNEKLFF
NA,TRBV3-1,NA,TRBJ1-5,TGTGCCAGCAGCCAAGATCAGGGGCGCGGTCAGCCCCAGCATTTT,CASSQDQGRGQPQHF
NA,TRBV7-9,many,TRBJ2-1,TGTGCCAGCAGCTTCGGGAGCCGGCGGAGCGAGCAGTTCTTC,CASSFGSRRSEQFF
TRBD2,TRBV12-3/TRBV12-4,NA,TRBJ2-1,TGTGCCACGACGCGGGCTAGCGGGTCCTCAAGCTCCTACAATGAGCAGTTCTTC,CATTRASGSSSSYNEQFF
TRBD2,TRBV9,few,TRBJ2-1,TGTGCCAGCAGCGTAGAAGGGACTAGCTTAATCCCGTTCTTC,CASSVEGTSLIPFF
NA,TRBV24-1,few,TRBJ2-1,TGTGCCACCAGTGTCTCTCGCTACAATGAGCAGTTCTTC,CATSVSRYNEQFF
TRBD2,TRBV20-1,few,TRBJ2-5,TGCAGTGCTGAACTAGCGGGAGGCGCCTCCCAGTACTTC,CSAELAGGASQYF
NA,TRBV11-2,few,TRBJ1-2,TGTGCCAGCAGCTTAAGTTCCGGCAGCCTCTATGGCTACACCTTC,CASSLSSGSLYGYTF
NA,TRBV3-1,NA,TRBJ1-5,TGTGCCAGCAGCCTACGCGGGAGTCGTCAGCCCCAGCATTTT,CASSLRGSRQPQHF
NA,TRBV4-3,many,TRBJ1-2,TGCGCCAGCAGCCAAGACCACGGAGGTCGAAGGTTCAATGGCTACACCTTC,CASSQDHGGRRFNGYTF
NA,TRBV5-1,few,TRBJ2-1,TGCGCCAGCAGCTCACTCGCGAGCTCCTACAATGAGCAGTTCTTC,CASSSLASSYNEQFF
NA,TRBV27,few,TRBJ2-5,TGTGCCAGCAGTTTATGGCCGGGAGCGGTGGAGACCCAGTACTTC,CASSLWPGAVETQYF
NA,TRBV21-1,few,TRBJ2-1,TGTGCCAGCAGCATGCAGGGTTGGAATGAGCAGTTCTTC,CASSMQGWNEQFF
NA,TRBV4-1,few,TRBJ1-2,TGCGCCAGCAGCCAAGATCATGACAGGAGCTATGGCTACACCTTC,CASSQDHDRSYGYTF
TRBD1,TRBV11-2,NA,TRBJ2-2,TGTGCCAGCAGCTCCCTTAAGGGGGCAGACGATCCCCACTCGAACACCGGTGAGCTGTTTTTT,CASSSLKGADDPHSNTGELFF
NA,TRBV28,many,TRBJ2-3,TGTGCCAGCAGTTTAGTAGCGACTAGCACAGATACGCAGTATTTT,CASSLVATSTDTQYF
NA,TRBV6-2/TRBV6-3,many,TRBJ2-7,TGTGCCAGCACTAGACGGGACGGCAGCTACGAGCAGTACTTC,CASTRRDGSYEQYF
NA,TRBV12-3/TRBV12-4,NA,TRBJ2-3,TGTGCCAGCAGGACGGGCCCCAGGCTCGGCACAGATACGCAGTATTTT,CASRTGPRLGTDTQYF
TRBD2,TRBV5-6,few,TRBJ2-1,TGTGCCAGCAGCGGACTAGCGGGGGACTACAATGAGCAGTTCTTC,CASSGLAGDYNEQFF
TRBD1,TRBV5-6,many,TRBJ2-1,TGTGCCAGCAGCGAAGCCGGCAGGGGGAATGAGCAGTTCTTC,CASSEAGRGNEQFF
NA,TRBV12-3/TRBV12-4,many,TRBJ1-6,TGTGCCAGCAGTTTGGGCAGTAATTCACCCCTCCACTTT,CASSLGSNSPLHF
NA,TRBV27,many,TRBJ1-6,TGTGCCAGCAGTTTATTTTTTAGGAGCGAGAATAATTCACCCCTCCACTTT,CASSLFFRSENNSPLHF
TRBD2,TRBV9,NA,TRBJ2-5,TGTGCCAGCAGCGTGGGACTAGCGGGAGAGACCCAGTACTTC,CASSVGLAGETQYF
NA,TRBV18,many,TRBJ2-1,TGTGCCAGCTCACCCTCCAGCGGTAGCTCCTACAATGAGCAGTTCTTC,CASSPSSGSSYNEQFF
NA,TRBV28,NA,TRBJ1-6,TGTGCCAGCAGTTTCCCCGGGACCATCGGCGATTCACCCCTCCACTTT,CASSFPGTIGDSPLHF
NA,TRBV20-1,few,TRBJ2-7,TGCAGTGCTAGAGATTTGCCCGAGCAGTACTTC,CSARDLPEQYF
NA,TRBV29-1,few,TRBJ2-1,TGCAGCGCTACTAGATTTCGTAATGAGCAGTTCTTC,CSATRFRNEQFF
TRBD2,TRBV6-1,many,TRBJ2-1,TGTGCCAGCAGTGAGGTTGGCGGGAGGGGGGATGAGCAGTTCTTC,CASSEVGGRGDEQFF
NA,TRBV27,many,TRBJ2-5,TGTGCCAGCAGTTTACTCGGCGGGACCCAGTACTTC,CASSLLGGTQYF
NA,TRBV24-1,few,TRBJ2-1,TGTGCCACCAGGGGAACAGGGATTTCCTACAATGAGCAGTTCTTC,CATRGTGISYNEQFF
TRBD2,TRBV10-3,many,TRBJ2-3,TGTGCCATCAGTGAGACTAGCGGGGGCGTTAAAGGAGATACGCAGTATTTT,CAISETSGGVKGDTQYF
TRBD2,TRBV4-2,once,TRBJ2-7,TGTGCCAGCAGCCCGTCCGGGACTAACAACTACGAGCAGTACTTC,CASSPSGTNNYEQYF